The next 29 T cell receptor beta chains were all read from a single sample in a study of identifying expanded T cells in peripheral blood. Clones were sequenced by immunoSEQ multiplex PCR, and TCRdb holds only the in-frame ones, with some missing. The sample has roughly 100,000 clones, around 89% seen once. The sequencing input was blood. The receptor set was obtained from a person aged 18 to 75 in good health.

This clone was recorded once. This chain connects TRBV19 to TRBJ2-7; the match to TRBD2 covers 9 bases. This CDR3 comprises 20 residues. Germline trimming cut 6 bases from V and 4 bases from J; bases unmatched to any gene: 25. CDR1 is LNHDA and CDR2 is SQIVND in the germline V gene (reference sequence). The CDR3 bases are TGTGCCAGTAGACCTCCGGGGGAGCGGGAGGATATAGACTCTCGGTACGAGCAGTACTTC. It codes for CASRPPGEREDIDSRYEQYF.

V is TRBV28 and J is TRBJ1-5, with 8 positions matching TRBD1. Trimming cost V 6 bases and J 13 bases; bases outside gene matches: 11. CDR3 length: 13 residues. CDR1 and CDR2 from the germline V gene are MDHEN and SYDVKM. The CDR3 sequence: CASSPSSDRVQHF. The CDR3 DNA reads TGTGCCAGCAGCCCGTCTTCGGACAGGGTGCAGCATTTT.

This clone has only a few counts. The chain joins TRBV4-3 to TRBJ1-1; D is unclear. This CDR3 region has 12 residues. V dropped 3 bases and J dropped 2 bases, with 4 bases sitting between them. The germline V gene has CDR1 LGHNA and CDR2 YSLEER. The CDR3 reads CASSHQNTEAFF. As DNA, the CDR3 is TGCGCCAGCAGCCACCAAAACACTGAAGCTTTCTTT.

V usage is TRBV29-1 and J usage is TRBJ2-7; D is ambiguous. V gave up 4 bases and J gave up 5 bases, with 9 bases separating them. This CDR3 is built from 11 residues. Germline-derived CDR1 and CDR2 are SQVTM and ANQGSEA. In DNA form, the CDR3 reads TGCAGCGTTGCCATATCCAACGAGCAGTACTTC. Its protein product is CSVAISNEQYF.

The chain employs TRBV30 and TRBJ2-5; D not certain. The CDR3 loop spans 12 amino acids. Germline CDR1 reads GTSNPN; CDR2 reads SVGIG (reference sequence). V shed 2 bases and J shed 2 bases, with 6 bases lying between them. The CDR3 here is CAWSSLQETQYF. The CDR3 nucleotides read TGTGCCTGGAGTTCACTTCAAGAGACCCAGTACTTC.

The V gene is TRBV13, the J gene TRBJ2-1; TRBD2 matches at 11 bases. The CDR3 is made up of 18 amino acids. Trimming cost V 4 bases and J 1 base; bases outside gene matches: 9. Germline V gene lookup returns CDR1 PRHDT and CDR2 FYEKMQ (reference sequence). The CDR3 nucleotides read TGTGCCAGCAGCTCCCGTTTGAGACTAGCGGGATCCTACAATGAGCAGTTCTTC. Amino acids: CASSSRLRLAGSYNEQFF.

This chain joins TRBV4-2 and TRBJ2-7; a possible D gene is TRBD2 (6 bases). V lost 3 bases, J lost 3 bases, and 9 bases lay in between. CDR3 length: 13 amino acids. Germline CDR1 reads LGHNA; CDR2 reads YNFKEQ. The CDR3 loop is CASSQEGNYEQYF. The CDR3 bases are TGTGCCAGCAGCCAGGAGGGAAACTACGAGCAGTACTTC.

The V and J genes are TRBV4-3 and TRBJ2-3; unclear D gene. Per germline, CDR1 LGHNA and CDR2 YSLEER. The CDR3 loop spans 17 amino acids. V shed 0 bases and J shed 2 bases, with 15 bases lying between them. The CDR3 here is CASSQDYGRSYTDTQYF. The CDR3 DNA is TGCGCCAGCAGCCAAGATTATGGCAGGAGCTACACAGATACGCAGTATTTT.

In DNA form, the CDR3 reads TGTGCCAGCTCACCCCAGGGGCGCGAGAATGAGCAGTTCTTC. It specifies CASSPQGRENEQFF. The chain joins TRBV18 to TRBJ2-1, with TRBD1 as a possible D gene (6 bases). This CDR3 comprises 14 residues. V lost 3 bases, J lost 7 bases, and 13 bases lay in between. CDR1 and CDR2 (germline): KGHSH, LQKENI.

The chain links TRBV19 to TRBJ2-5, with D maybe TRBD1 (6 bases). There are 12 residues in the CDR3. V gave up 7 bases and J gave up 4 bases, with 10 bases separating them. Per germline, CDR1 LNHDA and CDR2 SQIVND (reference sequence). DNA for the CDR3: TGTGCCAGTACCGACAGGATAGAGACCCAGTACTTC. Protein sequence: CASTDRIETQYF.

The CDR3 is CASSYSGNAGREAFF. The DNA for the CDR3 is TGTGCCAGCAGTTACTCGGGGAACGCTGGCCGTGAAGCTTTCTTT. The chain recombines TRBV6-5 with TRBJ1-1, with no clear D. Germline V gene data show CDR1 as MNHEY and CDR2 as SVGAGI. V lost 0 bases to trimming and J lost 7 bases, with 15 bases between them. This CDR3 comprises 15 residues.

The V call is TRBV7-2, the J call TRBJ1-6; TRBD1 matches at 7 bases. CDR3 length equals 16 residues. Germline V lookup: CDR1 SGHTA, CDR2 FQGNSA. Unmatched junction bases numbered 8, after V lost 6 bases and J lost 3 bases. DNA for the CDR3: TGTGCCAGCAGTAGGGACAGAACGGACTATAATTCACCCCTCCACTTT. Protein sequence: CASSRDRTDYNSPLHF.

The gene calls are TRBV10-3 and TRBJ2-5; D is perhaps TRBD2 (6 bases). CDR3 length: 11 amino acids. Germline V gene data show CDR1 as ENHRY and CDR2 as SYGVKD. DNA for the CDR3: TGTGCGACTAGGGCCCAAGAGACCCAGTACTTC. This translates into CATRAQETQYF.

This clone was counted many times. The genes are TRBV9 and TRBJ2-3, with 8 bases aligning to TRBD2. The CDR3 is 16 residues long. The germline gives CDR1 SGDLS, CDR2 YYNGEE. The V gene end was trimmed by 2 bases and the J gene end by 4 bases; junction bases not matched to a gene: 9. The CDR3 spells CASSVQPGGQADTQYF. CDR3 nucleotide sequence: TGTGCCAGCAGCGTTCAGCCGGGGGGGCAGGCAGATACGCAGTATTTT.

A single count supports this clone. V usage is TRBV7-3 and J usage is TRBJ2-3, with D unclear. CDR3 length: 13 amino acids. CDR1 is SGHTA and CDR2 is FQGTGA in the germline V gene. V gave up 3 bases and J gave up 2 bases, with 6 bases separating them. The CDR3 region is CASSFLHTDTQYF. The CDR3, as DNA: TGTGCCAGCAGCTTTCTACACACAGATACGCAGTATTTT.

The gene calls are TRBV5-4 and TRBJ2-1; D call uncertain. The V end was cut by 4 bases, the J end by 3 bases, with 14 bases between. CDR1 and CDR2 (germline): SGHNT, YYREEE (reference sequence). The CDR3 consists of 15 residues. The CDR3 protein is CASSLSLPNYNEQFF. DNA of the CDR3: TGTGCCAGCAGCCTGTCACTCCCCAACTACAATGAGCAGTTCTTC.

V and J are TRBV6-1 and TRBJ2-4, with D hard to call. V was clipped by 2 bases and J by 9 bases, with 14 bases between them. This CDR3 contains 14 residues. CDR1 and CDR2 (germline): MNHNS, SASEGT. In nucleotides, the CDR3 is TGTGCCAGCAGTGAAACACTCCGGTCGGGCATTCAGTACTTC. Translated, it gives CASSETLRSGIQYF.

V and J are TRBV9 and TRBJ2-5; 11 nucleotides line up with TRBD2. The CDR3 consists of 13 residues. Germline lookup yields CDR1 SGDLS and CDR2 YYNGEE. After removal of 4 bases from V and 5 bases from J, the junction contained 1 base not matched to a gene. The DNA for the CDR3 is TGTGCCAGCAGCCGGACTAGCGGGGAGACCCAGTACTTC. It encodes CASSRTSGETQYF.

The rearrangement joins TRBV9 to TRBJ1-4; D unresolved. The CDR3 runs 13 residues. In germline, CDR1 is SGDLS, CDR2 YYNGEE. V shed 4 bases and J shed 4 bases, with 8 bases lying between them. The CDR3 here is CASSTHSNEKLFF. The CDR3 DNA reads TGTGCCAGCAGCACCCACAGTAATGAAAAACTGTTTTTT.

The chain is built from TRBV11-2 and TRBJ2-1; D is perhaps TRBD1 or TRBD2 (5 bases each). Germline-derived CDR1 and CDR2 are SGHAT and FQNNGV. The CDR3 totals 13 residues. V shed 5 bases and J shed 4 bases, with 9 bases lying between them. CDR3 DNA: TGTGCCAGCAGCCCCGGGGCTTACAATGAGCAGTTCTTC. Translating it yields CASSPGAYNEQFF.

The CDR3 loop reads CASSYWGRDTEAFF. Written as DNA, the CDR3 is TGTGCCAGCAGTTACTGGGGACGGGACACTGAAGCTTTCTTT. The rearrangement links TRBV6-6 to TRBJ1-1; D is possibly TRBD1 (5 bases). This CDR3 contains 14 residues. Germline lookup yields CDR1 MNHNY and CDR2 SVGAGI (reference sequence). V lost 1 base and J lost 3, with 9 bases in between.

This rearrangement joins TRBV27 to TRBJ2-7, with TRBD1 matching 10 bases. This CDR3 has 15 residues. Germline lookup yields CDR1 MNHEY and CDR2 SMNVEV (reference sequence). The J segment lost 6 bases and the V segment lost 2 bases, leaving 7 bases of the junction unmatched. The CDR3 DNA is TGTGCCAGCAGTTTAACCGGGACAGGGGCGTCCGAGCAGTACTTC. Translation: CASSLTGTGASEQYF.

This chain uses TRBV14 with TRBJ1-2, with D possibly being TRBD1 (5 bases). Trimming pared 1 base from V and 8 bases from J, leaving 11 bases between. Germline V gene data show CDR1 as SGHDN and CDR2 as FVKESK. The CDR3 sequence is 13 residues long. The CDR3, as DNA: TGTGCCAGCAGCCAAGTTCCAGGGCGCGGCTACACCTTC. Translated, it gives CASSQVPGRGYTF.

V usage is TRBV5-1 and J usage is TRBJ2-5, with unresolved D. The CDR3 totals 14 residues. Trimming left V 3 bases short and J 4 bases short, with 13 bases between. CDR1 is SGHRS, CDR2 YFSETQ, per germline. CDR3 bases: TGCGCCAGCAGCTCCGGGCCACTCCGAGAGACCCAGTACTTC. It is translated as CASSSGPLRETQYF.

In this sample, this clone turned up once. The chain uses TRBV4-1 and TRBJ2-5, with a weak D call TRBD2 (5 bases). CDR3 length: 16 residues. Deletions cut 4 bases from V and 1 base from J, with 16 bases between. In germline, CDR1 is MGHRA, CDR2 YSYEKL. CDR3 DNA sequence: TGCGCCAGCAGCCCTGGAGGCTACCGTCTCCAAGAGACCCAGTACTTC. This translates into CASSPGGYRLQETQYF.

The DNA of the CDR3 is TGTGCCAGCAGTCCCGGGACTAGCGGGAGGGCCTGGGACAATGAGCAGTTCTTC. Protein product: CASSPGTSGRAWDNEQFF. The chain employs TRBV27 and TRBJ2-1, with 16 nucleotides matching TRBD2. V lost 5 bases to trimming and J lost 5 bases; unmatched junction nucleotides: 9. CDR1 MNHEY and CDR2 SMNVEV come from the germline V gene (reference sequence). The CDR3 spans 18 residues.

V and J are TRBV7-2 and TRBJ2-5; 16 bases are shared with TRBD2. The CDR3 totals 18 residues. Trimming at V came to 4 bases and at J to 5 bases, leaving 10 bases not matched to a gene. Germline CDR1 is SGHTA and CDR2 is FQGNSA. DNA of the CDR3: TGTGCCAGCAGCTCGGGGACTAGCGGGGGGGCGAGGTGGGAGACCCAGTACTTC. It specifies CASSSGTSGGARWETQYF.

The chain combines TRBV29-1 with TRBJ2-3; a weak D match, TRBD2 (5 bases). The CDR3 covers 16 residues. Germline V gene sequence: CDR1 SQVTM, CDR2 ANQGSEA. Trimming removed 4 bases at V and 4 bases at J, with 21 bases between. In DNA form, the CDR3 reads TGCAGCGTTGCCGGACTCCCCGAGTCGTCGGCAGATACGCAGTATTTT. Its translation is CSVAGLPESSADTQYF.

The chain carries TRBV6-6 and TRBJ1-2; D unresolved. Trimming pared 0 bases from V and 8 bases from J, leaving 13 bases between. CDR1 is MNHNY and CDR2 is SVGAGI in the germline V gene (reference sequence). The CDR3 loop spans 14 amino acids. CDR3 sequence: CASSYSGLVEGYTF. The CDR3 DNA reads as TGTGCCAGCAGTTACTCAGGGTTGGTCGAGGGCTACACCTTC.